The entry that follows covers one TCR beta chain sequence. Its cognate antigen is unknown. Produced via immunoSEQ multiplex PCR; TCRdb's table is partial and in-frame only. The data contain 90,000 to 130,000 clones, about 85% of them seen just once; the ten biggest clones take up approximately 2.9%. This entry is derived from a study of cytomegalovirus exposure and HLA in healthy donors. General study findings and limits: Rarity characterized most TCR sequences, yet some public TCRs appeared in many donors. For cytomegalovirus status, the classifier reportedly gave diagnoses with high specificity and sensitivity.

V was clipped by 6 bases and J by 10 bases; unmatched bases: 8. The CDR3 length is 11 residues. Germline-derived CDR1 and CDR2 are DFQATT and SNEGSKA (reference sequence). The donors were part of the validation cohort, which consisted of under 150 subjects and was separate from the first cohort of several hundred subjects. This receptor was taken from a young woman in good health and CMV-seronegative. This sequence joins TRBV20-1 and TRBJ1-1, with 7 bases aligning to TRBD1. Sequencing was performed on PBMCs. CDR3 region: CSAERQGVAFF. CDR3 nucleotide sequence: TGCAGTGCAGAGAGACAGGGTGTAGCTTTCTTT.